This T cell receptor beta chain stems from a study of blood T cell repertoires in COVID-19. Across the whole study: Samples taken during acute and convalescent COVID-19 were collected in the United States, Italy and Spain. T cells, B-cell-depleted T cells, or PBMCs provided the cDNA or gDNA that served as material.

How the authors handled the data: Nucleated cell counts were estimated from reference gene primer amplification. Clones were read by immunoSEQ multiplex PCR, and TCRdb kept only the in-frame ones, dropping some. That table gives V, J and clone size, and the DNA gave D and trimming. This sample has fewer than 90,000 clones, with roughly nine tenths found just once. Per the germline V gene, CDR1 is MNHEY and CDR2 is SMNVEV (reference sequence). This CDR3 is built from 18 residues. Trimming removed 0 bases at V and 4 bases at J, with 22 bases between. The rearrangement joins TRBV27 to TRBJ2-7, with a possible D match to TRBD1 (5 bases). This receptor was obtained from a man in his sixties or seventies with active COVID-19. Sequencing was performed on peripheral blood. The CDR3, as DNA: TGTGCCAGCAGTTTATCGGGGCAGGCGCGGCTAGGAAGGTACGAGCAGTACTTC. Its protein is CASSLSGQARLGRYEQYF.